This paragraph reports one TCR beta chain. What antigen it recognizes has not been identified. Base qualities are missing; no much larger clone stands one base away. The immunoSEQ Assay, a bias-controlled multiplex PCR, was used to amplify TCRbeta CDR3 regions from genomic DNA. The published analysis was carried out like this. Within the assay, amplification of reference gene primers was used to estimate how many nucleated cells each sample contained. To quantify the absolute abundance of each unique TCRbeta CDR3 rearrangement, sequence reads were collapsed and filtered. For each sample, productive Simpson clonality was calculated as the square root of Simpson's diversity index across productive rearrangements. What TCRdb holds here is the immuneACCESS table cut down to in-frame rearrangements. Part of the clones is not present; checked against another copy, under half of the missing clones reflect an unresolved V gene, and the others are unexplained. From that table come the V and J calls and clone size; the DNA was used to work out D and trimming. The sample includes about 110,000 clones, with roughly 85% observed a single time. 18% of the sample rests with the top ten.

The entry originates in a study of blood T cell repertoires in COVID-19 (dated by TCRdb to 2020 to 2021). Background on the whole study: The collaborator samples originated in the United States, Italy and Spain and spanned the acute and convalescent phases of COVID-19. The material from the prospective study consisted of cDNA or gDNA derived from T cells, B-cell-depleted T cells, or PBMCs. Deeply sampled blood TCRbeta repertoires from subjects exposed to, actively infected with, or recovered from COVID-19 were included in the dataset. The repertoires were released in a freely available public database meant as a resource for research on the immune response to SARS-CoV-2. Samples came from the ongoing ImmuneRACE study (first 160 participants) plus 1,254 subjects from 6 global collaborators. Sample metadata almost always included a de-identified subject ID, COVID-19 status, age in years and sex. Where HLA class I and class II types were available, the types were taken from metadata supplied by the sample provider, not from assay-based typing.

Each collaborating institution followed its own protocols to collect whole blood in K2EDTA tubes. Collaborator samples were shipped for TCRbeta analysis as frozen whole blood, isolated PBMCs, or DNA extracted from either sample type. Trimming at the junction amounts to 2 bases on V and 7 bases on J, and the germline ends lie 14 bases apart. The germline V gene provides CDR1 MNHEY and CDR2 SVGAGI. Its CDR3 holds 14 amino acids, cysteine through phenylalanine. Only CDR3 DNA is held: 42 bases, read in frame from base 1. Results and caveats for the whole study, not just this receptor: The quantity of clinical and demographic metadata differed by source and by participant and was supplied without curation.

The chain links TRBV6-5 with TRBJ1-2; a tentative D match to TRBD1 spans 5 bases. The sample consisted of peripheral blood. This TCR came from an older woman with acute or convalescent COVID-19. The CDR3 protein is CASSYLGGTSGYTF. The sequenced DNA: TGTGCCAGCAGTTACCTGGGGGGAACAAGTGGCTACACCTTC.